Reported below is one TCR beta chain. The V gene's germline CDR1 is LGHDT and CDR2 YNNKEL (reference sequence). Trimming pared 4 bases from V and 7 bases from J, leaving 16 bases between. The CDR3 has 14 amino acids. Enrolled during active infection, Seattle patients were then followed longitudinally. Only in-frame clones appear in the TCRdb table, and some are missing; sequencing was by immunoSEQ multiplex PCR. The data hold about 170,000 clones, with approximately 80% observed a single time. This sample is part of a study of blood T cell repertoires in COVID-19. For the study at large: Samples came from the United States, Italy and Spain, spanning acute and convalescent COVID-19. PBMCs, B-cell-depleted T cells, or T cells provided the cDNA or gDNA that made up the material.

This sequence originates from a woman of 80 years or more with COVID-19, enrolled during active disease. The chain couples TRBV3-1 (or the pseudogene TRBV3-2) to TRBJ1-1, with D maybe TRBD1 (6 bases). Material for sequencing was peripheral blood. The CDR3 sequence is CASSPGQTGGEAFF. The DNA of the CDR3 is TGTGCCAGCAGCCCCGGACAGACGGGCGGTGAAGCTTTCTTT.